The entry that follows covers one T cell receptor beta chain sequence. The V gene's germline CDR1 is KGHSY and CDR2 FQNENV. With 4 bases clipped from V and 2 bases from J, the junction kept 8 bases outside the gene matches. The CDR3 sequence is 16 residues long. The data stem from a study of blood T cell repertoires in COVID-19. About the research overall: Samples taken during acute and convalescent COVID-19 were collected in the United States, Italy and Spain.

The protocol was immunoSEQ multiplex PCR, while the TCRdb copy is restricted to in-frame clones and leaves out a portion. The sample shows roughly 150,000 clones, 84% of them seen only once. This rearrangement joins TRBV16 to TRBJ2-5; 9 bases agree with TRBD2. The sequence came from a woman in her fifties or sixties in a cohort sampled during active or convalescent COVID-19. Sequenced sample: peripheral blood. CDR3 sequence reads: CASSRGRADGQETQYF. The CDR3 DNA follows: TGTGCCAGCAGCCGCGGGAGGGCAGACGGTCAAGAGACCCAGTACTTC. Based on the CDR3 plus reference TRBV16 and TRBJ2-5, the full variable domain is GEEVAQTPKHLVRGEGQKAKLYCAPIKGHSYVFWYQQVLKNEFKFLISFQNENVFDETGMPKERFSAKCLPNSPCSLEIQATKLEDSAVYFCASSRGRADGQETQYFGPGTRLLVL.